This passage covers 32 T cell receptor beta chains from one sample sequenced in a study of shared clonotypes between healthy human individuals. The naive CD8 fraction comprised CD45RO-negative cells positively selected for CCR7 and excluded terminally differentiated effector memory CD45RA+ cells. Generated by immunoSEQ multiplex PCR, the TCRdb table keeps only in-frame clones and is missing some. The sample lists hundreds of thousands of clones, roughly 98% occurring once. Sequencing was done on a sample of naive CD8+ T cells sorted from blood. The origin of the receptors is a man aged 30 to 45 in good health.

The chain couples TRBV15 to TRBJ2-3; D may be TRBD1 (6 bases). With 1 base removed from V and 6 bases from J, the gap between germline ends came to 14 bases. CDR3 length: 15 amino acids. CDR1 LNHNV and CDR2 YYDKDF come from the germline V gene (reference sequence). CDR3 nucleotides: TGTGCCACCAGCAGAGTCTTTCACAGGGAGGATACGCAGTATTTT. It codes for CATSRVFHREDTQYF.

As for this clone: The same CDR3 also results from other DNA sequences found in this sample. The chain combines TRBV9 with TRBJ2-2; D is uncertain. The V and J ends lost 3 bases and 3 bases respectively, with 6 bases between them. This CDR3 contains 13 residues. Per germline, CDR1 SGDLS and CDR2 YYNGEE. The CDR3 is CASSGSYTGELFF. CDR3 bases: TGTGCCAGCAGCGGGTCGTACACCGGGGAGCTGTTTTTT. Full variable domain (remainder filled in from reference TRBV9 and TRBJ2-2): DSGVTQTPKHLITATGQRVTLRCSPRSGDLSVYWYQQSLDQGLQFLIQYYNGEERAKGNILERFSAQQFPDLHSELNLSSLELGDSALYFCASSGSYTGELFFGEGSRLTVL.

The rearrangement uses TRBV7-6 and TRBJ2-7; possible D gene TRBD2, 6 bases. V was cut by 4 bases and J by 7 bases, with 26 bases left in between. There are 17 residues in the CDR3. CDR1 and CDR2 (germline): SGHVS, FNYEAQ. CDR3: CASSSDRAAGTMGEQYF. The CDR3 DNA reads TGTGCCAGCAGCTCCGACCGGGCGGCGGGAACAATGGGGGAGCAGTACTTC.

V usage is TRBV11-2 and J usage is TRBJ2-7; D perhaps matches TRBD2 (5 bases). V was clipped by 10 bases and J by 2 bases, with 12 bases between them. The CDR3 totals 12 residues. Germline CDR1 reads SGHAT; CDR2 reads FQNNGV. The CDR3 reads CATRGLTYEQYF. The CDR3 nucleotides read TGTGCCACCCGTGGACTGACCTACGAGCAGTACTTC.

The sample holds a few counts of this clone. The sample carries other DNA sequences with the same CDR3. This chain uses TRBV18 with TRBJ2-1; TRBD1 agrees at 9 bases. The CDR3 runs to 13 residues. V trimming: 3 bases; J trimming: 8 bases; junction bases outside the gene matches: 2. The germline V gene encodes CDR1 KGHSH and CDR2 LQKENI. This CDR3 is CASSPGTGHEQFF. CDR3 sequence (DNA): TGTGCCAGCTCACCCGGGACAGGGCATGAGCAGTTCTTC.

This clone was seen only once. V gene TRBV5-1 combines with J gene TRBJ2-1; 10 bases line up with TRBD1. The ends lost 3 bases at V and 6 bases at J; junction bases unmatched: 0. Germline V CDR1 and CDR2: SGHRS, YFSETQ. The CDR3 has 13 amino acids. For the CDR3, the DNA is TGCGCCAGCAGCTGGACAGGGGGCAATGAGCAGTTCTTC. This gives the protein CASSWTGGNEQFF.

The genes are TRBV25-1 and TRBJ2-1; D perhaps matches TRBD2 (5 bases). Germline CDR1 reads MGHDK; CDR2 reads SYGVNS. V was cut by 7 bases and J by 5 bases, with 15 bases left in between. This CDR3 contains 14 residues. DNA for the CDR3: TGTGCCAGCACCTGGGCGGGCATTAACAATGAGCAGTTCTTC. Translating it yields CASTWAGINNEQFF.

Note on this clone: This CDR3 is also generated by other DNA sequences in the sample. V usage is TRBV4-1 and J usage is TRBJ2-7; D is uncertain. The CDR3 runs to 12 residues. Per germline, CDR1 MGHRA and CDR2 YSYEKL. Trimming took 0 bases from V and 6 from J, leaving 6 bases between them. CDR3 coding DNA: TGCGCCAGCAGCCAAGACCGCACCGAGCAGTACTTC. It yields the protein CASSQDRTEQYF.

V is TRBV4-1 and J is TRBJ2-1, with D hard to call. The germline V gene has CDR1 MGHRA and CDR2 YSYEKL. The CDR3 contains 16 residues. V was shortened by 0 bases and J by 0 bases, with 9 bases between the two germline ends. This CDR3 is CASSQEQSLSYNEQFF. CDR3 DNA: TGCGCCAGCAGCCAAGAACAGAGCCTCTCCTACAATGAGCAGTTCTTC.

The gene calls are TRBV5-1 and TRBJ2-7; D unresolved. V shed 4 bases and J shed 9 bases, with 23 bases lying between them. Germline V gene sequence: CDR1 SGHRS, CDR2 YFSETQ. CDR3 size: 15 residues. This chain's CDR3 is CASSPGRQALPGQYF. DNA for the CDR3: TGCGCCAGCAGCCCCGGGCGTCAAGCCCTGCCGGGGCAGTACTTC.

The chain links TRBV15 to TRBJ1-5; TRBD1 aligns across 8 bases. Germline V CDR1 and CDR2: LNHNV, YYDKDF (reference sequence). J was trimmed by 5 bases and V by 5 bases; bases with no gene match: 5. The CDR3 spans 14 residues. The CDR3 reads CATSSDRGDQPQHF. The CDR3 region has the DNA TGTGCCACCAGCTCCGACAGGGGAGATCAGCCCCAGCATTTT.

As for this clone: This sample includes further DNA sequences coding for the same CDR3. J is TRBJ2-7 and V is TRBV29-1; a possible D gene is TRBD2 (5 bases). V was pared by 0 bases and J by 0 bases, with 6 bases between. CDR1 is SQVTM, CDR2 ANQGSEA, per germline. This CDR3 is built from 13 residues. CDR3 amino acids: CSVEDRDSYEQYF. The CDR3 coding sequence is TGCAGCGTTGAAGACCGGGACTCCTACGAGCAGTACTTC.

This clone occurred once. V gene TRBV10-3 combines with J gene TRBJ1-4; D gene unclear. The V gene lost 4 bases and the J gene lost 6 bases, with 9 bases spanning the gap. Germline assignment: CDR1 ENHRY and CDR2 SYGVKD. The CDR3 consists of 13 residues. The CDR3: CAISAVSDEKLFF. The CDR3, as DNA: TGTGCCATCAGTGCGGTGTCGGATGAAAAACTGTTTTTT.

The CDR3 reads CASSGTGVVVADTQYF. The CDR3 nucleotides are TGTGCCAGCAGTGGGACAGGGGTTGTAGTGGCAGATACGCAGTATTTT. The V gene is TRBV28, the J gene TRBJ2-3, with TRBD1 identical over 10 bases. This CDR3 has 16 amino acids. Germline V lookup: CDR1 MDHEN, CDR2 SYDVKM. V lost 5 bases, J lost 4 bases, and 9 bases stayed unmatched.

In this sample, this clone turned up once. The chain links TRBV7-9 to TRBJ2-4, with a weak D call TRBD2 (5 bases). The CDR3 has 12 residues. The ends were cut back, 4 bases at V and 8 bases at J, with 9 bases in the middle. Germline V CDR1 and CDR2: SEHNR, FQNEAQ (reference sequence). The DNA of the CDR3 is TGTGCCAGCAGCTCCCCGAGGGACATTCAGTACTTC. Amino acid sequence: CASSSPRDIQYF.

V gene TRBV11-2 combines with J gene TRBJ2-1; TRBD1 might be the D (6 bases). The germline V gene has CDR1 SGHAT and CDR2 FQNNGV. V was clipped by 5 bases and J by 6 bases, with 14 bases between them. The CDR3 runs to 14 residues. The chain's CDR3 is CASSPGERGNEQFF. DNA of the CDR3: TGTGCCAGCAGCCCAGGGGAGCGTGGCAATGAGCAGTTCTTC.

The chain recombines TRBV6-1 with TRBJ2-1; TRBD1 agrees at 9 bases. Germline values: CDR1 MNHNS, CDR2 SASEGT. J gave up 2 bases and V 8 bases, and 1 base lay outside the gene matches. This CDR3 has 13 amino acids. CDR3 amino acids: CASRDRAYNEQFF. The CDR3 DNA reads TGTGCCAGCCGGGACAGGGCCTACAATGAGCAGTTCTTC.

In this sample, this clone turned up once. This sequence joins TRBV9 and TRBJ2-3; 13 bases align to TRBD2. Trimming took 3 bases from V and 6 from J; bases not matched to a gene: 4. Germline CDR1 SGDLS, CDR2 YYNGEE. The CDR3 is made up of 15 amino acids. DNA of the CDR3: TGTGCCAGCAGCGCCGGGACTAGCGGGGAGGATACGCAGTATTTT. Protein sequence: CASSAGTSGEDTQYF.

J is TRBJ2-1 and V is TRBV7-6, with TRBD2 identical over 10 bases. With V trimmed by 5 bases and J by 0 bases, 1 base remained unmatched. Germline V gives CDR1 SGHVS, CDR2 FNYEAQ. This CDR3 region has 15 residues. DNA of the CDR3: TGTGCCAGCAGCCCTAGCGGGAGCTCCTACAATGAGCAGTTCTTC. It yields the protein CASSPSGSSYNEQFF.

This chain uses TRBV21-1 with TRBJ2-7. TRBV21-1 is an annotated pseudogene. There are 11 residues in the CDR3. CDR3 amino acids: CPPGLGREQYF. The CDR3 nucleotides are TGTCCCCCGGGCCTCGGTCGCGAGCAGTACTTC.

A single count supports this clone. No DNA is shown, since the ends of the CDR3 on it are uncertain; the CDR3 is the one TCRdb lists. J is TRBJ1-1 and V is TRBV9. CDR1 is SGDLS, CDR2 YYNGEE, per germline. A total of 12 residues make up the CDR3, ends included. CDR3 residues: CASSAVGSGTFF.

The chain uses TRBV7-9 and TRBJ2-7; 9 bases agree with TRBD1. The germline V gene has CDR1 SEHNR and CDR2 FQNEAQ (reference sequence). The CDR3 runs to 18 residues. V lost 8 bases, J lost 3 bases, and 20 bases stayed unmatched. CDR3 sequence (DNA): TGTGCCAGCTCGCCATTAGGGGGAACCGGGACAGGGATCTACGAGCAGTACTTC. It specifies CASSPLGGTGTGIYEQYF.

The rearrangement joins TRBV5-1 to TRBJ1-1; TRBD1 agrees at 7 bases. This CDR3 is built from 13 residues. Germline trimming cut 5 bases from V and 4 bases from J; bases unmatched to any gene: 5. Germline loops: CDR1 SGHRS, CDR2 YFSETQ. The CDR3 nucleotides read TGCGCCAGCAGAGGACAGGTGATCACTGAAGCTTTCTTT. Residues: CASRGQVITEAFF.

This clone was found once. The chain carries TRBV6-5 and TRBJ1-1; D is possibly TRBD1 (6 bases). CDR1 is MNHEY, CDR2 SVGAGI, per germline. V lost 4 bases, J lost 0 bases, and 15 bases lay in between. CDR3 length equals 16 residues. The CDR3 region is CASSLTGFGMNTEAFF. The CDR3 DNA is TGTGCCAGCAGTTTAACAGGGTTTGGGATGAACACTGAAGCTTTCTTT.

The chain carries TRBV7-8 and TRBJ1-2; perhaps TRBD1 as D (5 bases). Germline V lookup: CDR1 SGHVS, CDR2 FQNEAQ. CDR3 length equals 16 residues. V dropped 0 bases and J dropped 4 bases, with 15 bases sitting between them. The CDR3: CASSLATGTGGYGYTF. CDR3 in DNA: TGTGCCAGCAGCTTAGCCACAGGAACTGGGGGCTATGGCTACACCTTC.

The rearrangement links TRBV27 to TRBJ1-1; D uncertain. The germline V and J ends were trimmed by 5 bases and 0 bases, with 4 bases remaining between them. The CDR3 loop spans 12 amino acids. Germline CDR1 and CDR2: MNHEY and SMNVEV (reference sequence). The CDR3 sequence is CASSTMNTEAFF. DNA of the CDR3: TGTGCCAGCAGTACGATGAACACTGAAGCTTTCTTT.

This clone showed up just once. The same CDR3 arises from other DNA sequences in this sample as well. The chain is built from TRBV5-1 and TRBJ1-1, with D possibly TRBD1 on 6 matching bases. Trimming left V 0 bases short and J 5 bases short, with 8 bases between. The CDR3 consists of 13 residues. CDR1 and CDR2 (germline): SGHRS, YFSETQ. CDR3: CASSLGTVTEAFF. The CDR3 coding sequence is TGCGCCAGCAGCTTGGGGACAGTGACTGAAGCTTTCTTT.

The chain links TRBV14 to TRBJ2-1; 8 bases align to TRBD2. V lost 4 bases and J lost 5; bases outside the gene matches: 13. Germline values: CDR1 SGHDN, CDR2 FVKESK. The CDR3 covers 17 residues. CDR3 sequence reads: CASSPLDRAGENNEQFF. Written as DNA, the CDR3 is TGTGCCAGCAGCCCCTTAGACCGAGCGGGAGAGAACAATGAGCAGTTCTTC.

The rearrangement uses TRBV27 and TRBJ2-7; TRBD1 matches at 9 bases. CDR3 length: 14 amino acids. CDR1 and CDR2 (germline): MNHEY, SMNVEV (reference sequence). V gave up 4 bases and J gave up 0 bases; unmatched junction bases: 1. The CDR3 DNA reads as TGTGCCAGCAGTTACAGGGGGCCCTCCTACGAGCAGTACTTC. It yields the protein CASSYRGPSYEQYF.

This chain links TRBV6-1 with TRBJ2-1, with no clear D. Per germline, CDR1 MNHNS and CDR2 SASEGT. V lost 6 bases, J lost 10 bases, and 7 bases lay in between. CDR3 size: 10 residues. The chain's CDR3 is CASSFEEQFF. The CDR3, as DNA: TGTGCCAGCAGCTTCGAAGAGCAGTTCTTC.

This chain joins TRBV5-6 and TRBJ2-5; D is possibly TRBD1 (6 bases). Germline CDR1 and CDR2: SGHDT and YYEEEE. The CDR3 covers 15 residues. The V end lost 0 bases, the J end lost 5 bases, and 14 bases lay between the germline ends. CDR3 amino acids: CASSLVMGAHETQYF. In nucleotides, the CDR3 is TGTGCCAGCAGCTTGGTAATGGGGGCGCATGAGACCCAGTACTTC.

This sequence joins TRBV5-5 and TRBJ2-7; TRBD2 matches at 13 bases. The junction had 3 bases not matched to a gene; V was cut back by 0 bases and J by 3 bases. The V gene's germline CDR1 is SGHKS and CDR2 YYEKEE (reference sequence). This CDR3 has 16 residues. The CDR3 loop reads CASSLAGTSGNYEQYF. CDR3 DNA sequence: TGTGCCAGCAGCTTGGCCGGGACTAGCGGGAACTACGAGCAGTACTTC.